The next 32 T cell receptor beta chains were all read from a single sample in a study of T-cell memory formation after mild COVID-19. TCRdb re-derived calls from the 5' RACE reads in MiXCR, one entry per CDR3 protein. The data show fewer than 650,000 distinct CDR3 sequences, with 20% to 25% seen just once and 7.5% to 9.5% held by the top ten. Sample: PBMCs or a T cell subset sorted from them (not recorded which). These receptors came from an adult woman who had mild COVID-19 (a few samples of this study predate the infection). Cell type and time point are not known.

The chain carries TRBV20-1 and TRBJ2-1; the match to TRBD2 covers 8 bases. V was pared by 3 bases and J by 4 bases, with 11 bases of the junction left unmatched. The CDR3 is 16 residues long. CDR1 is DFQATT, CDR2 SNEGSKA, per germline (reference sequence). In DNA, the CDR3 is TGCAGTGCTAGTCTTCTTCCCGGGGGGGGTTACAATGAGCAGTTCTTC. Its translation: CSASLLPGGGYNEQFF.

Only a few counts were recorded for this clonotype. The chain recombines TRBV25-1 with TRBJ2-7; 9 positions match TRBD1. Germline V gene data show CDR1 as MGHDK and CDR2 as SYGVNS. This CDR3 spans 14 amino acids. The trim removed 8 bases at V and 2 bases at J, leaving 7 bases unmatched. The DNA for the CDR3 is TGTGCCAGCGCCCAACAGGGGGCCCCCTACGAGCAGTACTTC. Protein sequence: CASAQQGAPYEQYF.

J is TRBJ1-2 and V is TRBV2, with D perhaps matching TRBD1 (5 bases). The CDR3 is made up of 12 amino acids. CDR1 is SNHLY and CDR2 is FYNNEI in the germline V gene. Trimming cost V 7 bases and J 4 bases, with 10 bases left between them. The CDR3 sequence: CASNGGGYGYTF. CDR3 DNA sequence: TGTGCCAGCAACGGGGGGGGCTATGGCTACACCTTC.

The V call is TRBV5-1, the J call TRBJ1-2; 10 positions match TRBD1. Trimming removed 3 bases from V and 6 bases from J; junction bases left unmatched: 23. Looked up from germline, CDR1 is SGHRS and CDR2 is YFSETQ. The CDR3 sequence is 20 residues long. This chain's CDR3 is CASSWGQGTVGLAQTHGYTF. The CDR3 DNA is TGCGCCAGCAGCTGGGGACAGGGGACAGTGGGCTTGGCCCAAACCCATGGCTACACCTTC.

In its sample, this clonotype was seen a few times. The chain uses TRBV5-1 and TRBJ2-7, with TRBD2 as a possible D gene (6 bases). V lost 2 bases to trimming and J lost 2 bases, with 23 bases between them. Germline V gives CDR1 SGHRS, CDR2 YFSETQ. This CDR3 contains 18 residues. CDR3 coding DNA: TGCGCCAGCAGCTTAGAACCGGGACGCGGGACTTGGACCTACGAGCAGTACTTC. This encodes CASSLEPGRGTWTYEQYF. Complete variable domain (other parts from reference TRBV5-1 and TRBJ2-7): KAGVTQTPRYLIKTRGQQVTLSCSPISGHRSVSWYQQTPGQGLQFLFEYFSETQRNKGNFPGRFSGRQFSNSRSEMNVSTLELGDSALYLCASSLEPGRGTWTYEQYFGPGTRLTVT.

The rearrangement links TRBV5-1 to TRBJ2-7, with a weak D call TRBD2 (5 bases). CDR1 and CDR2 (germline): SGHRS, YFSETQ. The CDR3 has 14 amino acids. V lost 0 bases, J lost 2 bases, and 9 bases lay in between. The CDR3 protein is CASSLVEVPYEQYF. The CDR3 DNA reads TGCGCCAGCAGCTTGGTGGAGGTACCCTACGAGCAGTACTTC.

This clonotype was seen only a few times. The chain is built from TRBV3-1 and TRBJ2-5, with TRBD2 matching over 7 bases. The CDR3 is 13 residues long. Trimming removed 4 bases from V and 3 bases from J; junction bases left unmatched: 2. From germline, CDR1 is LGHDT and CDR2 YNNKEL (reference sequence). CDR3 residues: CASSRSGEETQYF. The CDR3 region has the DNA TGTGCCAGCAGCCGGAGCGGGGAAGAGACCCAGTACTTC.

V and J are TRBV5-1 and TRBJ1-2; D remains ambiguous. CDR3 size: 14 residues. V dropped 0 bases and J dropped 5 bases, with 11 bases sitting between them. Per germline, CDR1 SGHRS and CDR2 YFSETQ. In nucleotides, the CDR3 is TGCGCCAGCAGCTTGGTGGGTCGAGAATATGGCTACACCTTC. This codes for CASSLVGREYGYTF.

This clonotype turned up a few times. This rearrangement joins TRBV6-2 or TRBV6-3 to TRBJ2-3; 14 bases fit TRBD2. J gave up 4 bases and V 6 bases, and 9 bases lay outside the gene matches. The CDR3 is 17 residues long. Germline CDR1 MNHEY, CDR2 SVGEGT. CDR3: CASSPAPGLAGADTQYF. The CDR3 DNA is TGTGCCAGCAGCCCCGCCCCGGGACTAGCGGGAGCAGATACGCAGTATTTT.

The chain joins TRBV10-3 to TRBJ2-1; 8 bases line up with TRBD2. Germline V gene lookup returns CDR1 ENHRY and CDR2 SYGVKD. The CDR3 covers 16 residues. The junction had 3 bases not matched to a gene; V was cut back by 2 bases and J by 0 bases. CDR3 in amino acids: CAISEGSGSSYNEQFF. The CDR3 nucleotides are TGTGCCATCAGTGAGGGGAGCGGGAGCTCCTACAATGAGCAGTTCTTC.

This clonotype was seen more than once but under ten times. The chain is built from TRBV4-3 and TRBJ1-6, with TRBD1 matching 8 bases. V gave up 0 bases and J gave up 10 bases; unmatched junction bases: 8. In germline, CDR1 is LGHNA, CDR2 YSLEER. This CDR3 is built from 16 residues. The CDR3 nucleotides are TGCGCCAGCAGCCAAGATAGGACAGGGAGATACTCACCCCTCCACTTT. Translation gives CASSQDRTGRYSPLHF.

The rearrangement uses TRBV18 and TRBJ2-1; D is perhaps TRBD1 (6 bases). Deletions cut 6 bases from V and 10 bases from J, with 13 bases between. The CDR3 covers 12 residues. Germline assignment: CDR1 KGHSH and CDR2 LQKENI. This chain's CDR3 is CASSQTGHEQFF. The CDR3 DNA sequence: TGTGCCAGCTCGCAGACGGGACACGAGCAGTTCTTC.

In this sample, this clonotype turned up a few times. This rearrangement joins TRBV25-1 to TRBJ1-1, with 7 bases lining up with TRBD1. CDR1 is MGHDK and CDR2 is SYGVNS in the germline V gene. Trimming at V came to 3 bases and at J to 3 bases, leaving 13 bases not matched to a gene. CDR3 length equals 17 residues. CDR3 protein: CASSDPRQGPGYTEAFF. The CDR3 DNA sequence: TGTGCCAGCAGTGACCCGAGACAGGGACCTGGCTACACTGAAGCTTTCTTT.

The table lists this clonotype with a few counts. The chain couples TRBV6-1 to TRBJ1-6; D ambiguous. This CDR3 is 15 amino acids long. V lost 8 bases, J lost 5 bases, and 16 bases lay in between. Germline-derived CDR1 and CDR2 are MNHNS and SASEGT. In DNA, the CDR3 is TGTGCCAGCGGTTCTCTGATGTGGGATAATTCACCCCTCCACTTT. This encodes CASGSLMWDNSPLHF.

The chain recombines TRBV7-3 with TRBJ1-6, with a weak D call TRBD1 (6 bases). The CDR3 is 15 residues long. Germline V gene data show CDR1 as SGHTA and CDR2 as FQGTGA. V was pared by 1 base and J by 6 bases, with 10 bases between. The CDR3 DNA is TGTGCCAGCAGCTTAATAGGGGGTAGTAATTCACCCCTCCACTTT. Protein: CASSLIGGSNSPLHF.

The rearrangement links TRBV29-1 to TRBJ2-2; D may be TRBD1 (6 bases). The CDR3 runs 16 residues. The V end lost 4 bases, the J end lost 4 bases, and 19 bases lay between the germline ends. Per the germline V gene, CDR1 is SQVTM and CDR2 is ANQGSEA. CDR3 DNA: TGCAGCGTTGGCCGACAGGATTCGATGATCACCGGGGAGCTGTTTTTT. It is translated as CSVGRQDSMITGELFF.

This clonotype was detected only a few times. The gene calls are TRBV28 and TRBJ1-2; D perhaps matches TRBD1 (6 bases). Germline values: CDR1 MDHEN, CDR2 SYDVKM. This CDR3 spans 16 amino acids. The V and J ends lost 5 bases and 8 bases respectively, with 24 bases between them. DNA for the CDR3: TGTGCCAGCAGTGTCGTGGGGACTTTAGGGGGGCTGGGCTACACCTTC. It yields the protein CASSVVGTLGGLGYTF.

A few counts support this clonotype. CDR3 bases: TGTGCCAGCAGTTACTTAGGGCTCTCCTACGAGCAGTACTTC. As protein: CASSYLGLSYEQYF. The chain employs TRBV6-6 and TRBJ2-7; D gene unclear. Looked up from germline, CDR1 is MNHNY and CDR2 is SVGAGI (reference sequence). Trimming left V 1 base short and J 0 bases short, with 7 bases between. The CDR3 runs to 14 residues.

This clonotype was seen many times. The V and J genes are TRBV15 and TRBJ2-1, with D possibly matching TRBD2 (6 bases). The CDR3 is made up of 12 amino acids. Trimming stripped 10 bases from V and 4 bases from J, with 11 bases between. Looked up from germline, CDR1 is LNHNV and CDR2 is YYDKDF (reference sequence). Written as DNA, the CDR3 is TGTGCCAGCCGCGGGGCTTACAATGAGCAGTTCTTC. It is translated as CASRGAYNEQFF. The entire variable domain, with the rest obtained from reference TRBV15 and TRBJ2-1, is as follows: DAMVIQNPRYQVTQFGKPVTLSCSQTLNHNVMYWYQQKSSQAPKLLFHYYDKDFNNEADTPDNFQSRRPNTSFCFLDIRSPGLGDTAMYLCASRGAYNEQFFGPGTRLTVL.

This clonotype came up a few times. This chain joins TRBV7-9 and TRBJ2-7, with D tentatively TRBD1 or TRBD2 (6 bases each). The CDR3 extends over 16 amino acids. Germline V gives CDR1 SEHNR, CDR2 FQNEAQ (reference sequence). The germline V and J ends were trimmed by 3 bases and 0 bases, with 15 bases remaining between them. The CDR3 reads CASSFGGYTLSYEQYF. DNA for the CDR3: TGTGCCAGCAGCTTCGGGGGCTACACACTCTCCTACGAGCAGTACTTC. The complete variable domain, with remaining parts taken from reference TRBV7-9 and TRBJ2-7, reads DTGVSQNPRHKITKRGQNVTFRCDPISEHNRLYWYRQTLGQGPEFLTYFQNEAQLEKSRLLSDRFSAERPKGSFSTLEIQRTEQGDSAMYLCASSFGGYTLSYEQYFGPGTRLTVT.

The rearrangement links TRBV5-6 to TRBJ1-6; D is ambiguous. Trimming removed 0 bases from V and 7 bases from J, with 8 bases in between. Germline V gene lookup returns CDR1 SGHDT and CDR2 YYEEEE. The CDR3 is made up of 14 amino acids. Here the CDR3 reads CASSLDGPNSPLHF. CDR3 nucleotides: TGTGCCAGCAGCTTGGACGGGCCCAATTCACCCCTCCACTTT. The full variable domain, rest sourced from reference TRBV5-6 and TRBJ1-6, is DAGVTQSPTHLIKTRGQQVTLRCSPKSGHDTVSWYQQALGQGPQFIFQYYEEEERQRGNFPDRFSGHQFPNYSSELNVNALLLGDSALYLCASSLDGPNSPLHFGNGTRLTVT.

The V gene is TRBV5-1, the J gene TRBJ1-5; 8 nucleotides align to TRBD1. The germline CDR1 and CDR2 sequences are SGHRS and YFSETQ. Trimming cost V 0 bases and J 6 bases; bases outside gene matches: 5. The CDR3 totals 15 residues. CDR3 sequence: CASSLASGGGQPQHF. In DNA form, the CDR3 reads TGCGCCAGCAGCTTGGCGTCAGGGGGCGGTCAGCCCCAGCATTTT.

This clonotype was seen a handful of times. J is TRBJ2-3 and V is TRBV7-2; possible D gene TRBD2, 5 bases. V lost 10 bases and J lost 2, with 16 bases in between. There are 14 residues in the CDR3. Per the germline V gene, CDR1 is SGHTA and CDR2 is FQGNSA. In DNA, the CDR3 is TGTGCCACCATGCAGCGGATGTACACAGATACGCAGTATTTT. This sequence encodes CATMQRMYTDTQYF.

This clonotype occurred a few times. The chain uses TRBV5-1 and TRBJ1-2; no clear D. With 0 bases removed from V and 0 bases from J, the gap between germline ends came to 9 bases. The CDR3 covers 15 residues. Germline values: CDR1 SGHRS, CDR2 YFSETQ. CDR3 in DNA: TGCGCCAGCAGCTTGGGGCAGTTAGCTAACTATGGCTACACCTTC. It yields the protein CASSLGQLANYGYTF.

In this sample, this clonotype turned up a few times. The DNA of the CDR3 is TGTGCCAGCAGCTTGACCCCCACTGAAGCTTTCTTT. Translating it yields CASSLTPTEAFF. J is TRBJ1-1 and V is TRBV5-4; D remains unclear. This CDR3 comprises 12 residues. The V gene lost 1 base and the J gene lost 4 bases, with 5 bases spanning the gap. Germline V CDR1 and CDR2: SGHNT, YYREEE (reference sequence).

The chain has TRBV7-3 and TRBJ2-5, with D possibly being TRBD1 or TRBD2 (5 bases each). Looked up from germline, CDR1 is SGHTA and CDR2 is FQGTGA. The CDR3 runs to 17 residues. V was shortened by 1 base and J by 6 bases, with 21 bases between the two germline ends. The CDR3 is CASSLNGVGATGKTQYF. CDR3 DNA: TGTGCCAGCAGCTTAAATGGAGTTGGGGCGACCGGGAAGACCCAGTACTTC.

V gene TRBV6-1 combines with J gene TRBJ1-2; D gene uncertain. The V and J ends lost 3 bases and 6 bases respectively, with 5 bases between them. The CDR3 loop spans 11 amino acids. Germline V gene data show CDR1 as MNHNS and CDR2 as SASEGT. The CDR3 DNA follows: TGTGCCAGCAGTGAGTTTAATGGCTACACCTTC. This codes for CASSEFNGYTF.

The chain links TRBV20-1 to TRBJ1-1, with no clear D. CDR1 DFQATT and CDR2 SNEGSKA come from the germline V gene (reference sequence). CDR3 size: 14 residues. Trimming took 4 bases from V and 0 from J, leaving 12 bases between them. The CDR3 DNA reads TGCAGTGCTAAGCCCGGGCGGATGAACACTGAAGCTTTCTTT. Protein product: CSAKPGRMNTEAFF.

The chain joins TRBV10-3 to TRBJ1-1; 8 nucleotides align to TRBD1. The CDR3 is 14 residues long. The J segment lost 1 base and the V segment lost 6 bases, leaving 4 bases of the junction unmatched. Per germline, CDR1 ENHRY and CDR2 SYGVKD. CDR3 nucleotides: TGTGCCATCAGCCGACAGGGGTCGAACACTGAAGCTTTCTTT. Amino acid sequence: CAISRQGSNTEAFF.

The count of this clonotype is one. An end of the junction differs from the germline gene, which may be a read error. The V gene is TRBV19, the J gene TRBJ2-7; maybe TRBD1 (6 bases). This CDR3 region has 14 residues. Germline V gives CDR1 LNHDA, CDR2 SQIVND (reference sequence). The CDR3 here is CASRIAAGDYEQYF. For the CDR3, the DNA is TGTGCCAGTAGGATAGCCGCAGGGGACTACGAGCAGTACTTC.

The chain uses TRBV9 and TRBJ1-1, with TRBD1 identical over 7 bases. The V gene's germline CDR1 is SGDLS and CDR2 YYNGEE. J was trimmed by 4 bases and V by 3 bases; bases with no gene match: 6. The CDR3 length is 14 residues. This CDR3 reads CASSARGSFTEAFF. CDR3 DNA: TGTGCCAGCAGCGCCAGGGGGTCGTTCACTGAAGCTTTCTTT. Complete variable domain (other parts from reference TRBV9 and TRBJ1-1): DSGVTQTPKHLITATGQRVTLRCSPRSGDLSVYWYQQSLDQGLQFLIQYYNGEERAKGNILERFSAQQFPDLHSELNLSSLELGDSALYFCASSARGSFTEAFFGQGTRLTVV.

The chain has TRBV29-1 and TRBJ2-2; 7 positions match TRBD1. Unmatched junction bases numbered 1, after V lost 7 bases and J lost 5 bases. The V gene's germline CDR1 is SQVTM and CDR2 ANQGSEA. The CDR3 extends over 11 amino acids. The CDR3 DNA reads as TGCAGCGCGGACAGGACCGGGGAGCTGTTTTTT. It codes for CSADRTGELFF.